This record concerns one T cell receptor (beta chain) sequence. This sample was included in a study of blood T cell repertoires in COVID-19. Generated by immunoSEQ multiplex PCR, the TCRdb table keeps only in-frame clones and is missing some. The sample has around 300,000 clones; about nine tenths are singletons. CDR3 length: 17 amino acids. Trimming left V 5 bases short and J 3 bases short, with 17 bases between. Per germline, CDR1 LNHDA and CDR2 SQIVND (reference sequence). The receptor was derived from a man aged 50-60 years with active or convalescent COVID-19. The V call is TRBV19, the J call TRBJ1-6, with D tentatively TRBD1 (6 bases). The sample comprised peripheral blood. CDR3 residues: CASSPTGLRNYNSPLHF. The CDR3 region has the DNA TGTGCCAGTAGTCCAACAGGGCTGAGAAACTATAATTCACCCCTCCACTTT.